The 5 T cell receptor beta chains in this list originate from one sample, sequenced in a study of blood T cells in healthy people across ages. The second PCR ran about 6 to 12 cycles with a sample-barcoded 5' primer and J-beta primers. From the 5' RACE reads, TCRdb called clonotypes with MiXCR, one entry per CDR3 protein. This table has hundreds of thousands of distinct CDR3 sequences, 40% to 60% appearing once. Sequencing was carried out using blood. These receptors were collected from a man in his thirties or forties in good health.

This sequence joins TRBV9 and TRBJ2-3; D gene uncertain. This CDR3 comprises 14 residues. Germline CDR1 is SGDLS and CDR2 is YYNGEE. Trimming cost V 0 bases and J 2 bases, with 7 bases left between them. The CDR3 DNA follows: TGTGCCAGCAGCGTAGCCGGTGACACAGATACGCAGTATTTT. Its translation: CASSVAGDTDTQYF.

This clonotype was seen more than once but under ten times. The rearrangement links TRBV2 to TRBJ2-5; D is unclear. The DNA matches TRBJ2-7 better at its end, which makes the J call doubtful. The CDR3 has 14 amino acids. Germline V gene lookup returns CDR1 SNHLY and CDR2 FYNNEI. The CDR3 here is CASNGLAAGYEQYF. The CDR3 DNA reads TGTGCCAGCAATGGGTTGGCCGCCGGCTACGAGCAGTACTTC.

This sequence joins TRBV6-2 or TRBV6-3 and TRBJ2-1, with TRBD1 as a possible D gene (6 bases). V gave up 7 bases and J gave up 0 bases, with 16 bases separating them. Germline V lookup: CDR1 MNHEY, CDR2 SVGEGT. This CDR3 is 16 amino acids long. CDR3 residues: CASKSDRVNSYNEQFF. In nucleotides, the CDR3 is TGTGCCAGCAAATCGGACAGAGTTAACTCCTACAATGAGCAGTTCTTC.

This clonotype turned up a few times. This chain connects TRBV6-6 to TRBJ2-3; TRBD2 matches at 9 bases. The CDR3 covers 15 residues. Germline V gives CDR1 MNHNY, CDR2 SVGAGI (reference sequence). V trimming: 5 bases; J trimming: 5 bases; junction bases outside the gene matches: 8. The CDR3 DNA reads TGTGCCAGCAGTAATCTAGCGGGGTCCCGAGATACGCAGTATTTT. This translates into CASSNLAGSRDTQYF.

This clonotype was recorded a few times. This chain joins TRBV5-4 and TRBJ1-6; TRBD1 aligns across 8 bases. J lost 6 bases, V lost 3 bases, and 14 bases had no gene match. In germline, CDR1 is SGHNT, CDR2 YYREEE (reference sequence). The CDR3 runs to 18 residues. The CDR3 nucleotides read TGTGCCAGCAGCTCGGGGGGGACAGGCGGTCTATTTAATTCACCCCTCCACTTT. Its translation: CASSSGGTGGLFNSPLHF.